The 19 T cell receptor beta chains below come from one sample, sequenced in a study of OX40 agonist ivuxolimab in advanced cancers. The protocol was immunoSEQ multiplex PCR, while the TCRdb copy is restricted to in-frame clones and leaves out a portion. Of about 93,000 clones listed, 90% to 95% were seen once; the top ten hold roughly 2.8%. This sample comprised CD4+ or CD8+ T cells sorted from blood, obtained in a trial of the OX40 agonist ivuxolimab. These receptors were collected from an adult with an advanced solid tumor such as melanoma, head and neck, liver or kidney cancer.

The V and J genes are TRBV19 and TRBJ2-7; D call uncertain. The CDR3 consists of 11 residues. Germline V gene data show CDR1 as LNHDA and CDR2 as SQIVND (reference sequence). V lost 8 bases to trimming and J lost 5 bases, with 10 bases between them. Here the CDR3 reads CASQLGNEQYF. The CDR3 DNA reads as TGTGCCAGTCAACTTGGAAACGAGCAGTACTTC.

The rearrangement uses TRBV28 and TRBJ1-4; D perhaps matches TRBD1 (6 bases). The CDR3 sequence is 14 residues long. Germline assignment: CDR1 MDHEN and CDR2 SYDVKM. V lost 3 bases and J 7 bases, leaving 12 bases between the germline ends. CDR3: CASSLGGSREKLFF. The CDR3 DNA follows: TGTGCCAGCAGTTTGGGGGGCAGTCGTGAAAAACTGTTTTTT. The entire variable domain, with the rest obtained from reference TRBV28 and TRBJ1-4, is as follows: DVKVTQSSRYLVKRTGEKVFLECVQDMDHENMFWYRQDPGLGLRLIYFSYDVKMKEKGDIPEGYSVSREKKERFSLILESASTNQTSMYLCASSLGGSREKLFFGSGTQLSVL.

This clone was seen a few times. The chain recombines TRBV4-3 with TRBJ1-6; D is ambiguous. CDR1 and CDR2 from the germline V gene are LGHNA and YSLEER. The germline V and J ends were trimmed by 1 base and 8 bases, with 6 bases remaining between them. The CDR3 contains 13 residues. CDR3 amino acids: CASSQVGDSPLHF. CDR3 sequence (DNA): TGCGCCAGCAGCCAAGTCGGAGATTCACCCCTCCACTTT.

The rearrangement joins TRBV6-1 to TRBJ1-5; 7 nucleotides line up with TRBD1. The junction had 10 bases not matched to a gene; V was cut back by 1 base and J by 4 bases. Per the germline V gene, CDR1 is MNHNS and CDR2 is SASEGT. The CDR3 is 17 amino acids. This CDR3 is CASSEGLDRARNQPQHF. Here the CDR3 DNA reads TGTGCCAGCAGTGAAGGGTTAGACAGGGCCAGAAATCAGCCCCAGCATTTT.

This chain links TRBV14 with TRBJ2-7; no firm D call. The V gene's germline CDR1 is SGHDN and CDR2 FVKESK. V gave up 4 bases and J gave up 2 bases, with 9 bases separating them. CDR3 length: 13 amino acids. The CDR3 loop is CASSPDGTYEQYF. The CDR3 DNA follows: TGTGCCAGCAGCCCAGACGGAACCTACGAGCAGTACTTC. Full variable domain (outside the CDR3, taken from reference TRBV14 and TRBJ2-7): EAGVTQFPSHSVIEKGQTVTLRCDPISGHDNLYWYRRVMGKEIKFLLHFVKESKQDESGMPNNRFLAERTGGTYSTLKVQPAELEDSGVYFCASSPDGTYEQYFGPGTRLTVT.

J is TRBJ2-7 and V is TRBV7-2; D gene ambiguous. Per germline, CDR1 SGHTA and CDR2 FQGNSA. V was pared by 2 bases and J by 2 bases, with 10 bases between. The CDR3 sequence is 14 residues long. The CDR3 loop is CASSLSIDAYEQYF. Written as DNA, the CDR3 is TGTGCCAGCAGCTTATCCATTGACGCCTACGAGCAGTACTTC.

Concerning this clone itself: The sample has other DNA sequences that encode this CDR3 too. J is TRBJ2-7 and V is TRBV27, with D perhaps TRBD1 (5 bases). Looked up from germline, CDR1 is MNHEY and CDR2 is SMNVEV (reference sequence). The V and J ends lost 4 bases and 3 bases respectively, with 10 bases between them. The CDR3 is made up of 13 amino acids. The CDR3 region has the DNA TGTGCCAGCAGTTCAGGACAAGGCTACGAGCAGTACTTC. Amino acids: CASSSGQGYEQYF.

V is TRBV4-3 and J is TRBJ1-1; D not resolved. The CDR3 has 15 residues. V was trimmed by 1 base and J by 3 bases, leaving 12 bases between them. Germline V gene sequence: CDR1 LGHNA, CDR2 YSLEER. In nucleotides, the CDR3 is TGCGCCAGCAGCCAAGTATGGGGAACAGACACTGAAGCTTTCTTT. Translating gives CASSQVWGTDTEAFF.

The chain joins TRBV4-1 to TRBJ1-5, with TRBD1 matching 7 bases. The CDR3 is 15 residues long. Germline V gene lookup returns CDR1 MGHRA and CDR2 YSYEKL. The ends lost 3 bases at V and 3 bases at J; junction bases unmatched: 5. DNA of the CDR3: TGCGCCAGCAGCCATATCAGGGGGGACAATCAGCCCCAGCATTTT. As protein: CASSHIRGDNQPQHF.

This chain joins TRBV19 and TRBJ2-1; TRBD2 agrees at 8 bases. The CDR3 runs to 13 residues. The ends lost 7 bases at V and 5 bases at J; junction bases unmatched: 4. Per the germline V gene, CDR1 is LNHDA and CDR2 is SQIVND (reference sequence). CDR3 DNA: TGTGCCAGTACGGCGGGAGGTAACAATGAGCAGTTCTTC. Translation: CASTAGGNNEQFF. The variable domain in full, completed from reference TRBV19 and TRBJ2-1, reads DGGITQSPKYLFRKEGQNVTLSCEQNLNHDAMYWYRQDPGQGLRLIYYSQIVNDFQKGDIAEGYSVSREKKESFPLTVTSAQKNPTAFYLCASTAGGNNEQFFGPGTRLTVL.

V gene TRBV4-1 combines with J gene TRBJ2-7; D is ambiguous. The CDR3 is 15 amino acids. Trimming shortened V by 1 base and J by 1 base, and 11 bases separated the two germline ends. Germline CDR1 and CDR2: MGHRA and YSYEKL. CDR3: CASSQVPSPSYEQYF. CDR3 DNA: TGCGCCAGCAGCCAAGTTCCGTCGCCATCCTACGAGCAGTACTTC.

This sequence joins TRBV5-4 and TRBJ2-3; a weak D match, TRBD1 (6 bases). Looked up from germline, CDR1 is SGHNT and CDR2 is YYREEE (reference sequence). This CDR3 is 13 amino acids long. V was cut by 5 bases and J by 6 bases, with 13 bases left in between. The CDR3 nucleotides are TGTGCCAGCAGTTGGGACACCGGGGATACGCAGTATTTT. It yields the protein CASSWDTGDTQYF.

V is TRBV27 and J is TRBJ2-1, with 11 bases aligning to TRBD2. This CDR3 is built from 16 residues. The trim removed 6 bases at V and 5 bases at J, leaving 9 bases unmatched. Germline V gene lookup returns CDR1 MNHEY and CDR2 SMNVEV (reference sequence). The CDR3 DNA sequence: TGTGCCAGCAGCTGGGGGGGGACTAGCGGAAACAATGAGCAGTTCTTC. It codes for CASSWGGTSGNNEQFF.

Here the CDR3 DNA reads TGTGCCAGCGGCCACCCTTTTTACGAGCAGTACTTC. It codes for CASGHPFYEQYF. The chain has TRBV27 and TRBJ2-7, with unresolved D. CDR1 and CDR2 (germline): MNHEY, SMNVEV (reference sequence). Deletions cut 8 bases from V and 4 bases from J, with 12 bases between. CDR3 length: 12 amino acids.

The chain uses TRBV27 and TRBJ2-1; 7 bases are a match to TRBD2. CDR1 is MNHEY, CDR2 SMNVEV, per germline (reference sequence). The V gene end was trimmed by 8 bases and the J gene end by 6 bases; junction bases not matched to a gene: 7. This CDR3 comprises 13 residues. CDR3 nucleotides: TGTGCCAGCTACAGCGGGGAAATCAATGAGCAGTTCTTC. It is translated as CASYSGEINEQFF.

The gene calls are TRBV11-2 and TRBJ1-4; D remains unclear. Germline CDR1 and CDR2: SGHAT and FQNNGV. The CDR3 totals 14 residues. The V end was cut by 3 bases, the J end by 5 bases, with 10 bases between. CDR3 bases: TGTGCCAGCAGCTTGTTCTCCGAGAATGAAAAACTGTTTTTT. This translates into CASSLFSENEKLFF. Together with reference TRBV11-2 and TRBJ1-4, the CDR3 gives the full variable domain: EAGVAQSPRYKIIEKRQSVAFWCNPISGHATLYWYQQILGQGPKLLIQFQNNGVVDDSQLPKDRFSAERLKGVDSTLKIQPAKLEDSAVYLCASSLFSENEKLFFGSGTQLSVL.

This clone came up a few times. The rearrangement joins TRBV11-2 to TRBJ2-7; D might be TRBD1 (8 bases). The length of the CDR3 is 14 residues. With 3 bases removed from V and 5 bases from J, the gap between germline ends came to 14 bases. Germline-derived CDR1 and CDR2 are SGHAT and FQNNGV. For the CDR3, the DNA is TGTGCCAGCAGCTTCGGACAGGGAGGGAACGAGCAGTACTTC. Translated, it gives CASSFGQGGNEQYF.

The V gene is TRBV6-6, the J gene TRBJ2-1; unclear D gene. This CDR3 has 14 residues. With 0 bases removed from V and 7 bases from J, the gap between germline ends came to 10 bases. Per the germline V gene, CDR1 is MNHNY and CDR2 is SVGAGI (reference sequence). The CDR3 DNA reads as TGTGCCAGCAGTTACTCGTCCCACGGAAATGAGCAGTTCTTC. This codes for CASSYSSHGNEQFF.

The chain employs TRBV11-2 and TRBJ2-1, with 10 bases lining up with TRBD1. Trimming cost V 0 bases and J 6 bases; bases outside gene matches: 5. CDR3 length equals 16 residues. From germline, CDR1 is SGHAT and CDR2 FQNNGV. CDR3 nucleotides: TGTGCCAGCAGCTTAGATAGTTGGACAGGGGGCAATGAGCAGTTCTTC. It encodes CASSLDSWTGGNEQFF.